The rows below give T cell receptor beta chains drawn from one sample of a study of blood T cell repertoires in COVID-19. Profiled with immunoSEQ multiplex PCR; TCRdb holds only in-frame clones, not every one. Among about 95,000 clones listed, about 84% were seen once. The sequenced material came from peripheral blood. The source of these receptors is a man older than 75 with active or convalescent COVID-19. Each CDR3 is given with its conserved first and last residue. A D gene is named only where the DNA matches it firmly. Clone size is stated in some rows and not others, as once, few, many or a class when expanded.

cdr3_nt,cdr3_aa,d_call,v_call,clone_size,j_call
TGTGCCAGCAGCTTATCAGGGGCAACCTATGGCTACACCTTC,CASSLSGATYGYTF,NA,TRBV7-2,NA,TRBJ1-2
TGTGCCAGCAGCTTTCAGTACCAAAATTCACCCCTCCACTTT,CASSFQYQNSPLHF,NA,TRBV7-9,once,TRBJ1-6
TGCGCCAGCAGCCGGGGGACAGGGCGCACCGGGGAGCTGTTTTTT,CASSRGTGRTGELFF,TRBD1,TRBV4-1,NA,TRBJ2-2
TGTGCCAGCAGTGAAGGGAGCCACTGGACTGAAGCTTTCTTT,CASSEGSHWTEAFF,NA,TRBV2,NA,TRBJ1-1
TGTGCCAGCACCCTCGCAGATACGCAGTATTTT,CASTLADTQYF,NA,TRBV2,NA,TRBJ2-3
TGTGCCAGCAGGAACCCCGGCGGGAAAGTCGAAGCTTTCTTT,CASRNPGGKVEAFF,NA,TRBV2,once,TRBJ1-1
TGTGCCAGCAGTTCCACAGGGGGCACTGAAGCTTTCTTT,CASSSTGGTEAFF,TRBD1,TRBV6-5,NA,TRBJ1-1
TGTGCCACCAGTGATTCTGATCTCACTAACACTGAAGCTTTCTTT,CATSDSDLTNTEAFF,NA,TRBV24-1,NA,TRBJ1-1
TGTGCCACCAGCAGCGGTGGGGGGATCATTCAGTACTTC,CATSSGGGIIQYF,NA,TRBV15,NA,TRBJ2-4
TGTGCCAACCAACAGGAGGGACGCACCGGGGAGCTGTTTTTT,CANQQEGRTGELFF,NA,TRBV10-3,NA,TRBJ2-2
TGTGCCAGCAGTCCACGACAGGGGTGGACTGAAGCTTTCTTT,CASSPRQGWTEAFF,TRBD1,TRBV27,NA,TRBJ1-1
TGTGCCAGCAGTTTATATACAGGGGCTTTCAATTCACCCCTCCACTTT,CASSLYTGAFNSPLHF,TRBD1,TRBV28,NA,TRBJ1-6
TGTGCCAGCTCACCAGGGACAGTCTATGGCTACACCTTC,CASSPGTVYGYTF,TRBD1,TRBV18,NA,TRBJ1-2
TGTGCCAGCAGTGAAAGACAGGTCAATGAGCAGTTCTTC,CASSERQVNEQFF,NA,TRBV6-1,NA,TRBJ2-1
TGTGCCAGCAGCTTAGCGCGGCCGCCAAATTCACCCCTCCACTTT,CASSLARPPNSPLHF,NA,TRBV7-2,NA,TRBJ1-6
TGTGCCACCAGTGTCCATTCCCCGGGGGGGCAGTTCTTC,CATSVHSPGGQFF,TRBD2,TRBV24-1,NA,TRBJ2-1
TGTGCCAGCAGTTACTCGTCAGGGAATGAAAAACTGTTTTTT,CASSYSSGNEKLFF,NA,TRBV6-5,NA,TRBJ1-4
TGTGCCAGCAGCGCACAGGGGTCAAGAGATACGCAGTATTTT,CASSAQGSRDTQYF,TRBD1,TRBV11-2,NA,TRBJ2-3